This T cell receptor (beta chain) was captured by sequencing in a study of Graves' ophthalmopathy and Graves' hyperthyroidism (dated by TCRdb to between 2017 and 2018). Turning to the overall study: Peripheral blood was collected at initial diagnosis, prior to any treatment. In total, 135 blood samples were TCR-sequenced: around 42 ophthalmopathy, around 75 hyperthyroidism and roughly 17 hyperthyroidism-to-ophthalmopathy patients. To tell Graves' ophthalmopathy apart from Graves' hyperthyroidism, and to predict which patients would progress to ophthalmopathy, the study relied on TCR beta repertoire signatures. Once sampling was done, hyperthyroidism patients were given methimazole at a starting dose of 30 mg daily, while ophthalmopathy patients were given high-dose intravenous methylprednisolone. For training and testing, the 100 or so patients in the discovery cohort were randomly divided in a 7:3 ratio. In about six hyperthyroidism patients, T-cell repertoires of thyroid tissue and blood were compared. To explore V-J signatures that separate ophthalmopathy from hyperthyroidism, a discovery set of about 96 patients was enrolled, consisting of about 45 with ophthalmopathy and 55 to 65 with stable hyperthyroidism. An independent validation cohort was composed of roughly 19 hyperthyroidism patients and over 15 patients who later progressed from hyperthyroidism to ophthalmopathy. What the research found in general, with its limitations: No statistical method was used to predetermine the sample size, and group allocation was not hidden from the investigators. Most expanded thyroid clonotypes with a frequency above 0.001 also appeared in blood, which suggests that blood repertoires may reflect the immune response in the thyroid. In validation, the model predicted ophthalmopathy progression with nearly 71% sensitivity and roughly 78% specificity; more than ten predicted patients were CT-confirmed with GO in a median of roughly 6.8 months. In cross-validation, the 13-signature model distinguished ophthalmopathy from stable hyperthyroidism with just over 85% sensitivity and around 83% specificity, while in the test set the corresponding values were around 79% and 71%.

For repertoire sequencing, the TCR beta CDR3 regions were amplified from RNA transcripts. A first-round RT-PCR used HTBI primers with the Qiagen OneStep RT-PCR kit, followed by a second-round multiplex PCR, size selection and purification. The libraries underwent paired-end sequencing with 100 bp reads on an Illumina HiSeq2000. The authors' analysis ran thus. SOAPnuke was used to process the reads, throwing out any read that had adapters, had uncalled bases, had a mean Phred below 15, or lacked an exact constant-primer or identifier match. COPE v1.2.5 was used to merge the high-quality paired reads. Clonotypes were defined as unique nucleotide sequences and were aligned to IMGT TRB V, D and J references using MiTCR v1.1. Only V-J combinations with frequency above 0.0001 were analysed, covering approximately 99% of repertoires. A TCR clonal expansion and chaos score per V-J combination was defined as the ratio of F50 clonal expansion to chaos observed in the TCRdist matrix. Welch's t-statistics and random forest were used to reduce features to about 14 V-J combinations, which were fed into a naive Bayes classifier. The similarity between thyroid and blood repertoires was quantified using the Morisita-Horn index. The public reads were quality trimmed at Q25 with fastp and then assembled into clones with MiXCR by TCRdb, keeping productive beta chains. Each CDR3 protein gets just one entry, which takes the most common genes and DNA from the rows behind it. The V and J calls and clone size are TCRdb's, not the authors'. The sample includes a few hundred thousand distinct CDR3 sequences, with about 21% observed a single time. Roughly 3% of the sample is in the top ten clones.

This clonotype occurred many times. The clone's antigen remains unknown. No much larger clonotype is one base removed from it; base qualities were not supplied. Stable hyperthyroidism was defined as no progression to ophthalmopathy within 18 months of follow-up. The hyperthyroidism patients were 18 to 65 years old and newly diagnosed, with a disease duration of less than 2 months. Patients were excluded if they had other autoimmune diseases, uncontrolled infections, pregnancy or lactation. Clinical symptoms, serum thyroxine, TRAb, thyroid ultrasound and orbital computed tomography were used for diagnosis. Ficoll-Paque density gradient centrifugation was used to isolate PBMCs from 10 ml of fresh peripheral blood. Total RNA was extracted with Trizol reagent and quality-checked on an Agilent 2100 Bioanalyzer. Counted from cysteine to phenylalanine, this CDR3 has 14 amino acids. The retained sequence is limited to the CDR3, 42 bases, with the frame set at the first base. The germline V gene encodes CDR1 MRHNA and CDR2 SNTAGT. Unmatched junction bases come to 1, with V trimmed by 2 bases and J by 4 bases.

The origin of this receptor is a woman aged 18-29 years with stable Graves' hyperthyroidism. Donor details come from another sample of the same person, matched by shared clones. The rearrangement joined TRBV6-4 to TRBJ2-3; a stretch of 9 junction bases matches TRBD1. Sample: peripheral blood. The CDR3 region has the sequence CASSDGQGSDTQYF. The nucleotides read TGTGCCAGCAGTGACGGACAGGGGTCAGATACGCAGTATTTT.